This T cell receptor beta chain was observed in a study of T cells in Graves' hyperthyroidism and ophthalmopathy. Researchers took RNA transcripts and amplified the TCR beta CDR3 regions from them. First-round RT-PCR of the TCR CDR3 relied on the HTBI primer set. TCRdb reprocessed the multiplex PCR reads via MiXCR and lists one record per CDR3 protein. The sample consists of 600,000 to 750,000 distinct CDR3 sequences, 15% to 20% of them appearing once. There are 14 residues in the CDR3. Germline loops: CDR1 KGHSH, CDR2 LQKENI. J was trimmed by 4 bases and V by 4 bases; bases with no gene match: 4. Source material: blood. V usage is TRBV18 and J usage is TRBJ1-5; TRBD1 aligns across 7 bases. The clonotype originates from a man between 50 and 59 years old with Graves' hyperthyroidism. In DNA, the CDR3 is TGTGCCAGCTCACAACAGGGGAAGAATCAGCCCCAGCATTTT. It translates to CASSQQGKNQPQHF.